One T cell receptor (beta chain) is described in this entry. Its specificity is unknown. The data stem from a study of cytomegalovirus exposure and HLA in healthy donors. Study-level points and caveats: A prior analysis recorded that most TCR beta V segments were productive about 87% or about 30% of the time. Accurate HLA-A and HLA-B prediction from TCR beta sequences was reported for most subjects.

Primers: 60 Vbeta forward and 13 Jbeta reverse. The assay was immunoSEQ multiplex PCR, and TCRdb's table has in-frame clones only and misses some. The sample yields 150,000 to 200,000 clones, around 84% seen once. This CDR3 is 14 amino acids long. Trimming removed 5 bases from V and 1 base from J; junction bases left unmatched: 4. Germline-derived CDR1 and CDR2 are SNHLY and FYNNEI. This chain connects TRBV2 to TRBJ1-1; 7 nucleotides align to TRBD1. This clonotype was sampled from a man younger than 30 in good health and CMV-seronegative. The sequenced sample was PBMCs. CDR3 sequence reads: CASSLTGKNTEAFF. DNA of the CDR3: TGTGCCAGCAGTTTGACAGGGAAGAACACTGAAGCTTTCTTT. Full variable domain (rest looked up from reference TRBV2 and TRBJ1-1): EPEVTQTPSHQVTQMGQEVILRCVPISNHLYFYWYRQILGQKVEFLVSFYNNEISEKSEIFDDQFSVERPDGSNFTLKIRSTKLEDSAMYFCASSLTGKNTEAFFGQGTRLTVV.